Below are 17 T cell receptor beta chains sequenced from a single sample in a study of naive and memory T cell subsets. Broader study findings: Naive repertoires, especially CD8, held a few larger clonotypes, possibly memory cells re-expressing CD45RA.

Both TRBC1 and TRBC2 were covered by a beta constant-region primer of two equimolar oligonucleotides. Four rounds of PCR amplified the ligated cDNA using nested alpha and beta constant-region primers plus SP2. Each CDR3 protein is one row after TCRdb ran MiXCR on the UMI-ligation and nested PCR reads. The sample gives approximately 140,000 distinct CDR3 sequences, 22% of which show up once; over 0.09% is in the top ten. Their specific antigens are unknown. The sample taken for sequencing was naive CD4+ T cells from blood. The receptors were gathered from a human donor in good health.

This clonotype was seen a single time. V is TRBV12-3 or TRBV12-4 and J is TRBJ1-1; D not certain. CDR3 length: 13 amino acids. V was pared by 3 bases and J by 5 bases, with 10 bases between. The CDR3 sequence: CASSLKPATEAFF. CDR3 coding DNA: TGTGCCAGCAGTTTGAAACCGGCGACTGAAGCTTTCTTT.

The count of this clonotype is one. V usage is TRBV7-9 and J usage is TRBJ2-3, with D possibly matching TRBD2 (6 bases). The CDR3 consists of 17 residues. The germline V gene encodes CDR1 SEHNR and CDR2 FQNEAQ (reference sequence). V gave up 2 bases and J gave up 4 bases, with 19 bases separating them. DNA for the CDR3: TGTGCCAGCAGCTTATACCCCACGGGAGTGGGCCCAGATACGCAGTATTTT. It is translated as CASSLYPTGVGPDTQYF.

There are a few counts of this clonotype. The chain recombines TRBV27 with TRBJ2-7, with D perhaps matching TRBD1 (5 bases). Trimming removed 4 bases from V and 1 base from J, with 14 bases in between. Looked up from germline, CDR1 is MNHEY and CDR2 is SMNVEV (reference sequence). The CDR3 is 15 amino acids. Written as DNA, the CDR3 is TGTGCCAGCAGTTCCTTAGGACACCCATCCTACGAGCAGTACTTC. This encodes CASSSLGHPSYEQYF.

The V call is TRBV11-2, the J call TRBJ2-2; perhaps TRBD2 as D (6 bases). The CDR3 covers 13 residues. V shed 5 bases and J shed 6 bases, with 10 bases lying between them. The V gene's germline CDR1 is SGHAT and CDR2 FQNNGV. The CDR3 DNA reads as TGTGCCAGCAGCGCGACTAGGTCCGGGGAGCTGTTTTTT. Amino acids: CASSATRSGELFF.

CDR3 DNA sequence: TGCAGCGTAGGCGTCAACCCGGGACAGCTATATGGCTACACCTTC. This codes for CSVGVNPGQLYGYTF. The rearrangement joins TRBV29-1 to TRBJ1-2; TRBD1 agrees at 7 bases. The V gene end was trimmed by 6 bases and the J gene end by 5 bases; junction bases not matched to a gene: 15. This CDR3 has 15 residues. Germline V lookup: CDR1 SQVTM, CDR2 ANQGSEA.

This clonotype was detected a few times. The V and J genes are TRBV6-6 and TRBJ2-1; D gene unclear. CDR3 length equals 14 residues. V lost 2 bases and J 13 bases, leaving 18 bases between the germline ends. CDR1 is MNHNY, CDR2 SVGAGI, per germline (reference sequence). This chain's CDR3 is CASSYPDKRDGQFF. The CDR3 nucleotides are TGTGCCAGCAGTTACCCTGATAAACGAGATGGCCAGTTCTTC.

This clonotype has a handful of counts. J is TRBJ1-4 and V is TRBV15; D unresolved. Per the germline V gene, CDR1 is LNHNV and CDR2 is YYDKDF (reference sequence). Trimming removed 1 base at V and 10 bases at J, with 19 bases between. This CDR3 is built from 16 residues. In DNA form, the CDR3 reads TGTGCCACCAGCAGAGTTCCTTCGGGGAGCGGCGGAAAACTGTTTTTT. Residues: CATSRVPSGSGGKLFF.

The chain has TRBV7-9 and TRBJ2-5; TRBD2 might be the D (5 bases). The length of the CDR3 is 14 residues. Per the germline V gene, CDR1 is SEHNR and CDR2 is FQNEAQ (reference sequence). Trimming took off 5 bases at V and 4 bases at J, with 14 bases between the two ends. The DNA of the CDR3 is TGTGCCAGCAGCCTCACCCCCGCGGGAGAGACCCAGTACTTC. Encoded protein: CASSLTPAGETQYF.

The rearrangement joins TRBV19 to TRBJ2-1; 11 bases map to TRBD1. In germline, CDR1 is LNHDA, CDR2 SQIVND (reference sequence). There are 16 residues in the CDR3. After removal of 3 bases from V and 8 bases from J, the junction contained 9 bases not matched to a gene. The CDR3 DNA follows: TGTGCCAGTAGTATGTCCTCTGGACAGGGGGCTCATGAGCAGTTCTTC. It is translated as CASSMSSGQGAHEQFF.

This clonotype is a singleton in its sample. The genes are TRBV7-2 and TRBJ1-6; the match to TRBD1 covers 8 bases. Trimming took 1 base from V and 10 from J; bases not matched to a gene: 6. CDR1 is SGHTA, CDR2 FQGNSA, per germline. This CDR3 has 15 amino acids. The CDR3 sequence: CASSLVQGARSPLHF. The CDR3 DNA follows: TGTGCCAGCAGCTTAGTCCAGGGGGCACGATCACCCCTCCACTTT.

The J gene is TRBJ2-1, the V gene TRBV6-5; D not certain. The CDR3 length is 13 residues. The germline V gene has CDR1 MNHEY and CDR2 SVGAGI. The germline V and J ends were trimmed by 5 bases and 8 bases, with 13 bases remaining between them. The CDR3 sequence: CASSRRIGDEQFF. CDR3 DNA: TGTGCCAGCAGTAGACGAATCGGCGATGAGCAGTTCTTC.

This clonotype was observed a handful of times. This rearrangement joins TRBV19 to TRBJ2-6; 10 bases fit TRBD1. CDR1 and CDR2 (germline): LNHDA, SQIVND (reference sequence). J lost 2 bases, V lost 6 bases, and 16 bases had no gene match. The CDR3 length is 20 residues. The CDR3 sequence is CASSLLRQGAQSPGANVLTF. The CDR3 region has the DNA TGTGCCAGTAGCCTACTGAGACAGGGGGCGCAATCACCTGGGGCCAACGTCCTGACTTTC.

This clonotype showed up just a few times. V gene TRBV12-3 or TRBV12-4 combines with J gene TRBJ1-5; 8 nucleotides align to TRBD1. The CDR3 runs to 14 residues. V was clipped by 6 bases and J by 5 bases; unmatched bases: 6. The CDR3 reads CASRARRGHQPQHF. Written as DNA, the CDR3 is TGTGCCAGCAGGGCACGCAGGGGGCATCAGCCCCAGCATTTT.

This clonotype was found a few times. The CDR3 spells CASSPLTRNEQFF. The CDR3, as DNA: TGTGCCAGCAGCCCACTCACCAGGAATGAGCAGTTCTTC. The chain combines TRBV7-8 with TRBJ2-1; unclear D gene. CDR1 SGHVS and CDR2 FQNEAQ come from the germline V gene. The CDR3 has 13 residues. The germline V and J ends were trimmed by 5 bases and 7 bases, with 12 bases remaining between them. Full variable domain (remainder filled in from reference TRBV7-8 and TRBJ2-1): GAGVSQSPRYKVAKRGQDVALRCDPISGHVSLFWYQQALGQGPEFLTYFQNEAQLDKSGLPSDRFFAERPEGSVSTLKIQRTQQEDSAVYLCASSPLTRNEQFFGPGTRLTVL.

The sample holds many counts of this clonotype. This chain links TRBV29-1 with TRBJ2-1, with D unresolved. The CDR3 has 13 amino acids. V lost 4 bases and J 6 bases, leaving 13 bases between the germline ends. Germline V lookup: CDR1 SQVTM, CDR2 ANQGSEA. In DNA form, the CDR3 reads TGCAGCGTTGCTTCTGCGGTAGGCAATGAGCAGTTCTTC. This gives the protein CSVASAVGNEQFF.

The chain joins TRBV20-1 to TRBJ1-1; no reliable D call. V was clipped by 3 bases and J by 0 bases, with 14 bases between them. In germline, CDR1 is DFQATT, CDR2 SNEGSKA (reference sequence). The CDR3 runs to 15 residues. DNA of the CDR3: TGCAGTGCTAGTTTGGGGAGAATAATGAACACTGAAGCTTTCTTT. This encodes CSASLGRIMNTEAFF.

This clonotype showed up just a few times. This chain connects TRBV10-3 to TRBJ2-2; D might be TRBD1 (6 bases). V dropped 8 bases and J dropped 6 bases, with 34 bases sitting between them. CDR3 length equals 20 residues. From germline, CDR1 is ENHRY and CDR2 SYGVKD. The CDR3 DNA sequence: TGTGCCATCGGAAGGATTGGACAGACACTAGAAAAACCCTTCGCCGGGGAGCTGTTTTTT. It encodes CAIGRIGQTLEKPFAGELFF.